What follows is one T cell receptor beta chain and its context. The antigen remains undetermined. Cells designated naive CD8 were CD45RO-negative and were positively selected for CCR7, with terminally differentiated effector memory CD45RA+ cells excluded. The table came from immunoSEQ multiplex PCR; TCRdb's copy has only in-frame clones and leaves some out. The sample lists roughly 1,800,000 clones, less than 95% occurring once. These data originate in a study of shared clonotypes between healthy human individuals. Study findings and constraints: Rarefaction exposed incomplete sorted-subset sequencing despite large depth. An anticipated effect of sequencing depth on clonotype sharing among donors was recognized.

The trim removed 1 base at V and 10 bases at J, leaving 10 bases unmatched. Germline V gives CDR1 SGHNT, CDR2 YYREEE (reference sequence). The CDR3 has 14 residues. The source of this sequence is a man aged 18-30 years in good health. This chain uses TRBV5-4 with TRBJ1-1; 7 nucleotides line up with TRBD1. The sample was naive CD8+ T cells sorted from blood. The CDR3 DNA is TGTGCCAGCAGCTTGTGGGACAGCCCCGTCCCAGCTTTCTTT. Translated, it gives CASSLWDSPVPAFF.